This TCR beta chain was captured by sequencing in a study of somatic mutations in cytotoxic T cells in rheumatoid arthritis. On the study more broadly: T-cell populations stained with V beta antibodies were in some cases flow-sorted at nearly 100% purity, including V beta1+ cells that were sequenced for TCRB.

Produced via immunoSEQ multiplex PCR; TCRdb's table is partial and in-frame only. Here the sample spans some 11,000 clones, more than 75% being singletons. Study observations and caveats: With about 60 patients examined, roughly eight had a largest CD8+ clone exceeding 20% of CD8+ cells.

The CDR3 length is 15 residues. CDR1 LNHDA and CDR2 SQIVND come from the germline V gene (reference sequence). Trimming removed 3 bases at V and 5 bases at J, with 16 bases between. This clone occurred once. The antigen is undetermined. Comprising 45% to 70% females and having a median age of about 56 years (range 21-70), blood donors constituted the healthy controls. This sequence was found in a man in his fifties or sixties in good health. The V call is TRBV19, the J call TRBJ1-2, with D hard to call. The sample comprised CD8+ T cells sorted from blood. CDR3 protein: CASSIFYSTDYGYTF. CDR3 nucleotide sequence: TGTGCCAGTAGTATCTTTTATAGCACGGATTATGGCTACACCTTC.